This TCR beta chain was recovered during a study of chemoradiotherapy in HPV16-positive cancers. Clones were read by immunoSEQ multiplex PCR, and TCRdb kept only the in-frame ones, dropping some. The table lists some 11,000 clones, approximately 85% of them singletons, with 0.9% to 1.2% in the top ten. Worth noting for this clone: Its target is not known.

Study-level points and caveats: Functional assays defining HPV-specific T cells used only two HPV16-positive patients. Candidate HPV-specific clones and E7-related TCR motifs grew in tumor during treatment. In HPV16-positive patients, HPV-responsive T-cell expansion tracked better recurrence-free survival.

V was pared by 4 bases and J by 6 bases, with 13 bases between. The CDR3 contains 14 residues. Germline lookup yields CDR1 SGHAT and CDR2 FQNNGV. Over chemoradiotherapy, repertoires were sampled more than once. Specimen collection occurred from a patient who underwent chemoradiotherapy. The TCR originated in a human donor with HPV-associated anogenital cancer. The V gene is TRBV11-2, the J gene TRBJ1-5, with a possible D match to TRBD1 (6 bases). The CDR3 region has the DNA TGTGCCAGCAGCTCGGACAGCTCCAGTCAGCCCCAGCATTTT. Amino acids: CASSSDSSSQPQHF.